These 15 T cell receptor beta chains originate from one sample sequenced in a study of early T cells in non-severe SARS-CoV-2 infection (dated by TCRdb to the early 2020s). Libraries came from 5' RACE. The sequencer listed for this sample is NextSeq 500. Through fastp at Q25 and MiXCR, TCRdb rebuilt clones from the public reads, retaining in-frame beta chains. Each CDR3 protein appears once, grouped with its most common genes and DNA. Within this sample are just over 95,000 distinct CDR3 sequences, with around 10% of them counted one time only. The ten largest clones take up around 4.3% of the sample. The specimen was whole blood, collected at baseline. Receptor source: an adult who was a healthcare worker with PCR-confirmed SARS-CoV-2 infection or an uninfected control (not recorded which).

This clonotype occurred a few times. The chain has TRBV30 and TRBJ1-2, with 9 bases that match TRBD1. From germline, CDR1 is GTSNPN and CDR2 SVGIG (reference sequence). The CDR3 has 15 amino acids. The ends lost 1 base at V and 3 bases at J; junction bases unmatched: 6. The CDR3 loop is CAWSEPGQGHYGYTF. For the CDR3, the DNA is TGTGCCTGGAGTGAGCCGGGACAGGGCCACTATGGCTACACCTTC.

This clonotype has ten or more counts. V usage is TRBV19 and J usage is TRBJ2-1; 7 bases line up with TRBD1. This CDR3 has 11 amino acids. Germline CDR1 LNHDA, CDR2 SQIVND (reference sequence). V was clipped by 6 bases and J by 12 bases; unmatched bases: 5. CDR3 sequence: CASRTGSRQFF. Written as DNA, the CDR3 is TGTGCCAGTAGGACAGGGTCGAGGCAGTTCTTC.

The CDR3 DNA sequence: TGCAGTGCTAGAGGGACCGGGGGTTACGAGCAGTACTTC. Amino acids: CSARGTGGYEQYF. The chain carries TRBV20-1 and TRBJ2-7, with D possibly TRBD2 on 6 matching bases. The CDR3 sequence is 13 residues long. Trimming removed 1 base from V and 4 bases from J, with 11 bases in between. CDR1 and CDR2 (germline): DFQATT, SNEGSKA (reference sequence).

This clonotype was counted a few times. This sequence joins TRBV28 and TRBJ2-7; the match to TRBD1 covers 11 bases. Germline assignment: CDR1 MDHEN and CDR2 SYDVKM. This CDR3 has 16 residues. With 3 bases clipped from V and 4 bases from J, the junction kept 8 bases outside the gene matches. This CDR3 is CASSFNSGTGGYEQYF. The CDR3 DNA sequence: TGTGCCAGCAGTTTCAACTCCGGGACAGGGGGTTACGAGCAGTACTTC.

The chain uses TRBV29-1 and TRBJ2-7; 10 bases agree with TRBD1. Germline V lookup: CDR1 SQVTM, CDR2 ANQGSEA. The V gene end was trimmed by 6 bases and the J gene end by 6 bases; junction bases not matched to a gene: 8. The CDR3 is made up of 13 amino acids. Here the CDR3 DNA reads TGCAGCGTCCAGCAGACAGGGGGCGTCGAGCAGTACTTC. It yields the protein CSVQQTGGVEQYF.

The gene calls are TRBV6-6 and TRBJ1-4; D not certain. CDR1 is MNHNY and CDR2 is SVGAGI in the germline V gene (reference sequence). V was pared by 6 bases and J by 7 bases, with 12 bases between. The CDR3 covers 13 residues. The CDR3 DNA reads as TGTGCCAGCAGGCCTGGCGGGGTTGAAAAACTGTTTTTT. This sequence encodes CASRPGGVEKLFF.

This chain uses TRBV6-6 with TRBJ1-3; possibly TRBD1 for D (6 bases). This CDR3 has 15 residues. The V end lost 4 bases, the J end lost 0 bases, and 10 bases lay between the germline ends. Germline lookup yields CDR1 MNHNY and CDR2 SVGAGI (reference sequence). Written as DNA, the CDR3 is TGTGCCAGCAGTTCAACAGGGTCCTCTGGAAACACCATATATTTT. It specifies CASSSTGSSGNTIYF.

The chain employs TRBV3-1 and TRBJ1-1; D is perhaps TRBD1 (5 bases). V was shortened by 8 bases and J by 1 base, with 11 bases between the two germline ends. Germline V CDR1 and CDR2: LGHDT, YNNKEL (reference sequence). The CDR3 is 13 amino acids. CDR3: CASGNTGNTEAFF. The CDR3 DNA sequence: TGTGCCAGCGGCAATACAGGGAACACTGAAGCTTTCTTT. The complete variable domain, with remaining parts taken from reference TRBV3-1 and TRBJ1-1, reads DTAVSQTPKYLVTQMGNDKSIKCEQNLGHDTMYWYKQDSKKFLKIMFSYNNKELIINETVPNRFSPKSPDKAHLNLHINSLELGDSAVYFCASGNTGNTEAFFGQGTRLTVV.

This clonotype was seen a handful of times. The rearrangement links TRBV6-2 or TRBV6-3 to TRBJ2-5; no reliable D call. The CDR3 is 15 residues long. The V end was cut by 0 bases, the J end by 2 bases, with 10 bases between. In germline, CDR1 is MNHEY, CDR2 SVGEGT. CDR3 in DNA: TGTGCCAGCAGTTACTCGGGCCAGCAACAAGAGACCCAGTACTTC. Translation gives CASSYSGQQQETQYF.

This clonotype appeared a few times. This chain's CDR3 is CAWSAVDRLTMYF. DNA of the CDR3: TGTGCCTGGAGTGCCGTGGACCGCCTTACGATGTACTTC. This chain connects TRBV30 to TRBJ2-7; no definite D call. V was shortened by 1 base and J by 12 bases, with 19 bases between the two germline ends. CDR3 length: 13 residues. CDR1 is GTSNPN, CDR2 SVGIG, per germline (reference sequence).

The J gene is TRBJ2-3, the V gene TRBV3-1; TRBD2 might be the D (5 bases). CDR1 and CDR2 (germline): LGHDT, YNNKEL (reference sequence). V was trimmed by 1 base and J by 3 bases, leaving 5 bases between them. The CDR3 is made up of 13 amino acids. The chain's CDR3 is CASSQGGTDTQYF. Here the CDR3 DNA reads TGTGCCAGCAGCCAAGGCGGGACAGATACGCAGTATTTT.

This clonotype was recorded only once. The V call is TRBV6-2 or TRBV6-3, the J call TRBJ2-7; D remains unclear. Germline V gives CDR1 MNHEY, CDR2 SVGEGT. V lost 7 bases to trimming and J lost 0 bases, with 13 bases between them. The CDR3 has 14 amino acids. The CDR3 nucleotides read TGTGCCAGCACCTCACTCCGGACCTCCTACGAGCAGTACTTC. Amino acids: CASTSLRTSYEQYF.

The gene calls are TRBV7-2 and TRBJ1-1, with D unresolved. Trimming cost V 0 bases and J 1 base, with 9 bases left between them. Germline lookup yields CDR1 SGHTA and CDR2 FQGNSA. This CDR3 comprises 15 residues. The CDR3: CASSLAGGRNTEAFF. The CDR3 DNA is TGTGCCAGCAGCTTAGCGGGCGGGAGGAACACTGAAGCTTTCTTT.

J is TRBJ2-3 and V is TRBV11-2; D remains ambiguous. CDR1 SGHAT and CDR2 FQNNGV come from the germline V gene. The CDR3 contains 12 residues. Between the trimmed V and J ends, which lost 4 bases and 5 bases, there was a span of 7 bases. CDR3 nucleotides: TGTGCCAGCAGCTCCCTCCGAGATACGCAGTATTTT. Amino acids: CASSSLRDTQYF.

The chain recombines TRBV3-1 with TRBJ2-6; no firm D call. Germline values: CDR1 LGHDT, CDR2 YNNKEL (reference sequence). Between the trimmed V and J ends, which lost 2 bases and 0 bases, there was a span of 2 bases. This CDR3 comprises 14 residues. CDR3 protein: CASSQHSGANVLTF. The CDR3 DNA follows: TGTGCCAGCAGCCAACACTCTGGGGCCAACGTCCTGACTTTC.